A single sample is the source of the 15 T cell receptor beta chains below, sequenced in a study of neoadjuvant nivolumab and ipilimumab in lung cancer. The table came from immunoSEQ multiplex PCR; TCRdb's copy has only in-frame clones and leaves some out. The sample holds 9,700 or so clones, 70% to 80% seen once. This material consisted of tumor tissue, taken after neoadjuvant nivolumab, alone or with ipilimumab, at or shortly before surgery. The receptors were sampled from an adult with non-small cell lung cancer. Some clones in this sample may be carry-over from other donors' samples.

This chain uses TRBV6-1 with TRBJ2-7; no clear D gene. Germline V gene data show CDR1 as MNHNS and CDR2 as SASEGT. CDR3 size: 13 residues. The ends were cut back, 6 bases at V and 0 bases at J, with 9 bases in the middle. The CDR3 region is CASSETISYEQYF. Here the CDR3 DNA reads TGTGCCAGCAGCGAGACAATCTCCTACGAGCAGTACTTC.

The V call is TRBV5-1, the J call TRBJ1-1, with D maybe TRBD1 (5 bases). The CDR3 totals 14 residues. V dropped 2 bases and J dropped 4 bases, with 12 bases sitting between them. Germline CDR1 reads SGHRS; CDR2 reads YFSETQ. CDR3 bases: TGCGCCAGCAGCTTTACACAGGCGGGCACTGAAGCTTTCTTT. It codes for CASSFTQAGTEAFF.

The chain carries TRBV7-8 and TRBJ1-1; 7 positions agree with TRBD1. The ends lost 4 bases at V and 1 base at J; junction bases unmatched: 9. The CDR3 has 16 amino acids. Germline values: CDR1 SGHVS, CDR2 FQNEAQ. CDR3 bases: TGTGCCAGCAGCTCTACGGGGGGACAGTGGAACACTGAAGCTTTCTTT. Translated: CASSSTGGQWNTEAFF.

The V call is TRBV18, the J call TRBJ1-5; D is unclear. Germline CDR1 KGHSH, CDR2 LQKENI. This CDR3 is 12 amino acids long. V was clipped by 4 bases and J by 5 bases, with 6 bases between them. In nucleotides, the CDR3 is TGTGCCAGCTCACACGGGGATCAGCCCCAGCATTTT. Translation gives CASSHGDQPQHF.

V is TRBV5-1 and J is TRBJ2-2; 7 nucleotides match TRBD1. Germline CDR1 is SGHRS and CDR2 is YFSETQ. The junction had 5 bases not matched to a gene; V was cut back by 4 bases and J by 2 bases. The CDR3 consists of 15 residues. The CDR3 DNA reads TGCGCCAGCAGCGGGGGACAGCTTAACACCGGGGAGCTGTTTTTT. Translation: CASSGGQLNTGELFF. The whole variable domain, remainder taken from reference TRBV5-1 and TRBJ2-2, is KAGVTQTPRYLIKTRGQQVTLSCSPISGHRSVSWYQQTPGQGLQFLFEYFSETQRNKGNFPGRFSGRQFSNSRSEMNVSTLELGDSALYLCASSGGQLNTGELFFGEGSRLTVL.

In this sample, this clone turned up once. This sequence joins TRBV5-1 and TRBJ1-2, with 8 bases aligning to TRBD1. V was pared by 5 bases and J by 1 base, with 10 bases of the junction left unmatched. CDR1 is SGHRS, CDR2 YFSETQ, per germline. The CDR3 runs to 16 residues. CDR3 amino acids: CASRGSQGAGNYGYTF. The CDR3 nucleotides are TGCGCCAGCAGAGGGTCCCAGGGGGCTGGTAACTATGGCTACACCTTC. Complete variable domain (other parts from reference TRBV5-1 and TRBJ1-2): KAGVTQTPRYLIKTRGQQVTLSCSPISGHRSVSWYQQTPGQGLQFLFEYFSETQRNKGNFPGRFSGRQFSNSRSEMNVSTLELGDSALYLCASRGSQGAGNYGYTFGSGTRLTVV.

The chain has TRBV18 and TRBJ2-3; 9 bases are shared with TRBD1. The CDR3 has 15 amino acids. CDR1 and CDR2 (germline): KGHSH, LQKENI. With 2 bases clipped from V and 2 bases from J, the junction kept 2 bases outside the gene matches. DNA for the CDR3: TGTGCCAGCTCACCAGGGACAGGGCTCACAGATACGCAGTATTTT. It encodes CASSPGTGLTDTQYF.

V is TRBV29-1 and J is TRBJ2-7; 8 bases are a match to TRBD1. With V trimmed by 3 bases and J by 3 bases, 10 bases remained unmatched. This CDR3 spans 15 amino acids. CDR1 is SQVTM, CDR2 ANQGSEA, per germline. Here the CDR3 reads CSVEGGQGGLYEQYF. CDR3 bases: TGCAGCGTTGAGGGAGGACAGGGAGGTCTCTACGAGCAGTACTTC.

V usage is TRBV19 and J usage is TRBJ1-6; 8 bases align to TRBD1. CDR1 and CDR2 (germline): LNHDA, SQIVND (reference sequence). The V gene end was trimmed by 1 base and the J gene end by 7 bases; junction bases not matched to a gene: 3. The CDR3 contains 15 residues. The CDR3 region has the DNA TGTGCCAGTAGTATAGTTGCAGGGGGCAATTCACCCCTCCACTTT. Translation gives CASSIVAGGNSPLHF.

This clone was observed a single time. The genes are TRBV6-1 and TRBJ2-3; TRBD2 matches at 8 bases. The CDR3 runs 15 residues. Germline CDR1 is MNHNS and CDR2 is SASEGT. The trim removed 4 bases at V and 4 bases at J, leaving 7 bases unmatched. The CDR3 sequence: CASSVRPAGADTQYF. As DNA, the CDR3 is TGTGCCAGCAGTGTTAGACCAGCGGGGGCAGATACGCAGTATTTT.

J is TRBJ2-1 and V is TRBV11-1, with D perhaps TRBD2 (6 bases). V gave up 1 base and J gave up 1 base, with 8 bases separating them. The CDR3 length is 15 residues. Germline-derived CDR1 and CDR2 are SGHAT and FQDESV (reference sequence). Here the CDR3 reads CASSLGGISYNEQFF. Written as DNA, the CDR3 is TGTGCCAGCAGCTTAGGCGGGATATCCTACAATGAGCAGTTCTTC.

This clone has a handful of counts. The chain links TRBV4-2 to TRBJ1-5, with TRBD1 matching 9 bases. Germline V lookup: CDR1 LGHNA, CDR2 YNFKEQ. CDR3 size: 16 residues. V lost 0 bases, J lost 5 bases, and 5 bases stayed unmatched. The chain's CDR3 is CASSQELGQGHQPQHF. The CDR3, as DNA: TGTGCCAGCAGCCAAGAATTGGGACAGGGCCATCAGCCCCAGCATTTT.

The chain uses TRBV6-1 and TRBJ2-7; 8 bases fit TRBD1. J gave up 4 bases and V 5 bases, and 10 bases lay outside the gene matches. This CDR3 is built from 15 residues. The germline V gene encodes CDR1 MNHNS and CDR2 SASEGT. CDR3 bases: TGTGCCAGCAGTCCGGGACAGGCCCTCAGGTACGAGCAGTACTTC. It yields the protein CASSPGQALRYEQYF.

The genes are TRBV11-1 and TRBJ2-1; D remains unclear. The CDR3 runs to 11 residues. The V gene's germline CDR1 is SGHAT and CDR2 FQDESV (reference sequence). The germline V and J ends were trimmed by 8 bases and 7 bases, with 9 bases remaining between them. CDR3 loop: CASGTRNEQFF. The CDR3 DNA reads TGTGCCAGCGGCACAAGGAATGAGCAGTTCTTC.

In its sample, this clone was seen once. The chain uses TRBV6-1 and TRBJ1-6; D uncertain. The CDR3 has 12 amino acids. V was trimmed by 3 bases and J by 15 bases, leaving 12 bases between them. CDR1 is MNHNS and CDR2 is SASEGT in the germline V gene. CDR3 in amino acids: CASSDTVFFLHF. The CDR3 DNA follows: TGTGCCAGCAGTGATACTGTATTTTTCCTCCACTTT.